This is a list of T cell receptor beta chains from one sample in a study of Graves' ophthalmopathy and Graves' hyperthyroidism. In TCRdb, the multiplex PCR reads were re-called with MiXCR into one record per CDR3 protein. The repertoire has 150,000 to 200,000 distinct CDR3 sequences, around two fifths of them found once; the top ten carry less than 9.5%. The sample comprised peripheral blood. The source is a man aged 25-40 years with Graves' ophthalmopathy. The CDR3 runs from the conserved cysteine through the conserved F or W. D genes are given only for firm matches.

D gene: -
CDR3 length: 14
V gene: TRBV6-1
J gene: TRBJ1-2
CDR3 protein: CASSLQESYYGYTF

D gene: -
CDR3 length: 16
V gene: TRBV11-1
J gene: TRBJ1-1
CDR3 protein: CASTPPQPLMNTEAFF

D gene: -
CDR3 length: 14
V gene: TRBV30
J gene: TRBJ2-5
CDR3 protein: CAWSVWVGGETQYF

D gene: -
CDR3 length: 13
V gene: TRBV28
J gene: TRBJ1-1
CDR3 protein: CASSRRFGTEAFF

D gene: TRBD2
CDR3 length: 13
V gene: TRBV10-3
J gene: TRBJ2-3
CDR3 protein: CAARREGADTQYF

D gene: -
CDR3 length: 13
V gene: TRBV28
J gene: TRBJ1-1
CDR3 protein: CASSFQARVQAFF

D gene: -
CDR3 length: 13
V gene: TRBV30
J gene: TRBJ1-2
CDR3 protein: CAWSDGVRYGYTF

D gene: TRBD1
CDR3 length: 16
V gene: TRBV11-2
J gene: TRBJ1-1
CDR3 protein: CASSRQGGLKDTEAFF

D gene: TRBD1
CDR3 length: 13
V gene: TRBV19
J gene: TRBJ1-6
CDR3 protein: CASSDDRASPLHF

D gene: -
CDR3 length: 15
V gene: TRBV6-1
J gene: TRBJ1-6
CDR3 protein: CASRRRDLGNSPLHF

D gene: -
CDR3 length: 16
V gene: TRBV6-5
J gene: TRBJ2-7
CDR3 protein: CASRSSASRSSYEQYF

D gene: TRBD2
CDR3 length: 14
V gene: TRBV29-1
J gene: TRBJ2-7
CDR3 protein: CSVEDRGESYEQYF

D gene: TRBD1
CDR3 length: 15
V gene: TRBV30
J gene: TRBJ1-1
CDR3 protein: CAWSTGQGMNTEAFF

D gene: -
CDR3 length: 17
V gene: TRBV6-5
J gene: TRBJ2-4
CDR3 protein: CASSYSTGPESQNIQYF

D gene: -
CDR3 length: 13
V gene: TRBV6-2/TRBV6-3
J gene: TRBJ1-6
CDR3 protein: CASSFPGGSPLHF

D gene: -
CDR3 length: 13
V gene: TRBV6-5
J gene: TRBJ1-1
CDR3 protein: CASIYGRIGEAFF

D gene: TRBD1
CDR3 length: 14
V gene: TRBV30
J gene: TRBJ2-7
CDR3 protein: CAWSGGQGVYEQYF

D gene: -
CDR3 length: 15
V gene: TRBV28
J gene: TRBJ2-7
CDR3 protein: CASTHSGGGQNEQYF

D gene: -
CDR3 length: 12
V gene: TRBV4-2
J gene: TRBJ1-2
CDR3 protein: CASSQDRGSYTF

D gene: -
CDR3 length: 15
V gene: TRBV7-2
J gene: TRBJ1-1
CDR3 protein: CASSSGGALNTEAFF

D gene: TRBD1
CDR3 length: 14
V gene: TRBV19
J gene: TRBJ1-2
CDR3 protein: CASSRDRGRYGYTF

D gene: TRBD2
CDR3 length: 14
V gene: TRBV12-3/TRBV12-4
J gene: TRBJ2-7
CDR3 protein: CASGNNGGVYEQYF

D gene: TRBD2
CDR3 length: 16
V gene: TRBV7-8
J gene: TRBJ2-7
CDR3 protein: CASSFAKTSGIYEQYF

D gene: -
CDR3 length: 16
V gene: TRBV19
J gene: TRBJ2-6
CDR3 protein: CASIPGRTSGANVLTF

D gene: TRBD1
CDR3 length: 15
V gene: TRBV6-5
J gene: TRBJ1-2
CDR3 protein: CASSYPGQVIYGYTF

D gene: -
CDR3 length: 14
V gene: TRBV28
J gene: TRBJ1-1
CDR3 protein: CASSLEGMNTEAFF

D gene: -
CDR3 length: 12
V gene: TRBV7-8
J gene: TRBJ2-7
CDR3 protein: CASSTGQRIWYF

D gene: -
CDR3 length: 14
V gene: TRBV28
J gene: TRBJ1-2
CDR3 protein: CASSFGLSSYGYTF

D gene: -
CDR3 length: 13
V gene: TRBV24-1
J gene: TRBJ1-1
CDR3 protein: CATSDFQGTGAFF

D gene: -
CDR3 length: 14
V gene: TRBV4-1
J gene: TRBJ2-2
CDR3 protein: CASSQEGLTGELFF

D gene: TRBD1
CDR3 length: 15
V gene: TRBV28
J gene: TRBJ1-1
CDR3 protein: CASSPGGTSNTEAFF

D gene: TRBD1
CDR3 length: 15
V gene: TRBV28
J gene: TRBJ2-7
CDR3 protein: CASSPPGRGYYEQYF

D gene: -
CDR3 length: 12
V gene: TRBV6-2/TRBV6-3
J gene: TRBJ1-1
CDR3 protein: CASMTGYIKAFF

D gene: TRBD1
CDR3 length: 15
V gene: TRBV12-3/TRBV12-4
J gene: TRBJ1-1
CDR3 protein: CASRGQGNWVTEAFF

D gene: -
CDR3 length: 11
V gene: TRBV6-1
J gene: TRBJ1-1
CDR3 protein: CATLPSSEAFF

D gene: TRBD1
CDR3 length: 21
V gene: TRBV4-3
J gene: TRBJ2-2
CDR3 protein: CASSQPYAEGGEAFNTGELFF

D gene: TRBD2
CDR3 length: 16
V gene: TRBV11-2
J gene: TRBJ2-7
CDR3 protein: CASSLDGRDYPNEQYF

D gene: -
CDR3 length: 15
V gene: TRBV7-2
J gene: TRBJ1-1
CDR3 protein: CASSPIHGGRTEAFF